The rows below give T cell receptor beta chains drawn from one sample of a study of T cells expressing NK-cell markers. TCRdb re-analyzed the 5' RACE reads; it lists each CDR3 protein once, without DNA. This sample contains about 540,000 distinct CDR3 sequences. The sequenced material came from blood T cells: a sorted CD56 or NKG2C T cell subset, CD4+ or CD8+ T cells, or bulk PBMC T cells (not recorded which). Receptors were obtained from a man in his late teens or twenties in good health. Each CDR3 is given with its conserved first and last residue.

>TRBV20-1|TRBJ2-7
CSALSTRTVLSYEQYF
>TRBV18|TRBJ2-2
CASSSKTSGELFF
>TRBV12-5|TRBJ2-2
CASGLDLGVAGVTGELFF
>TRBV6-2/TRBV6-3|TRBJ2-7
CASEGDTYYEQYF
>TRBV7-9|TRBJ2-1
CASRPPRGTSAYNEQFF
>TRBV7-3|TRBJ2-3
CASSLTPGVGDTQYF
>TRBV3-1|TRBJ1-2
CASSQGTVRGYTF
>TRBV7-2|TRBJ2-1
CASSRIPGLASYNEQFF
>TRBV6-2/TRBV6-3|TRBJ2-7
CASSYSSRQGNEQYF
>TRBV7-8|TRBJ2-1
CASSPGRDRTYNEQFF
>TRBV5-1|TRBJ2-3
CASSFDRTSGSVRTDTQYF
>TRBV4-2|TRBJ1-1
CASSQDHGLNTEAFF
>TRBV29-1|TRBJ2-2
CSVEAGTGLIVGANTGELFF
>TRBV20-1|TRBJ1-4
CSARSGTGGFGEKLFF
>TRBV18|TRBJ2-7
CASSPYSYEQYF
>TRBV11-2|TRBJ2-7
CASSFTGGHEQYF
>TRBV27|TRBJ2-7
CASSYLASGDPYEQYF
>TRBV11-1|TRBJ2-1
CASSLAYGGSTDEQFF
>TRBV24-1|TRBJ2-1
CATQTGTSLYNEQFF
>TRBV4-3|TRBJ2-5
CASSQGSGETQYF
>TRBV12-3/TRBV12-4|TRBJ2-7
CASSLSGASYEQYF
>TRBV4-1|TRBJ2-2
CASSHGPGLAGAPTGELFF
>TRBV12-3/TRBV12-4|TRBJ1-4
CASSPGGTGEEKLFF
>TRBV2|TRBJ2-5
CASSEWWDKQETQYF
>TRBV12-3/TRBV12-4|TRBJ1-3
CAGGRGGNTIYF